Each of the 26 T cell receptor beta chains below was sequenced from the same sample in a study of CD8 T cells in Susac syndrome. After extraction with the RNeasy kit, about 0.5 to 1 ug of the RNA was reverse transcribed using random hexamers. MiXCR, applied by TCRdb to the immunoSEQ multiplex PCR reads, yields one record per CDR3 protein. The sample yields approximately 100,000 distinct CDR3 sequences, about 90% seen once. The specimen was CD4+ T cells from PBMCs. The receptor source for this set is a human donor in good health.

This clonotype was counted only a few times. The rearrangement uses TRBV27 and TRBJ2-1; D is uncertain. The CDR3 has 11 amino acids. The V gene lost 3 bases and the J gene lost 4 bases, with 1 base spanning the gap. In germline, CDR1 is MNHEY, CDR2 SMNVEV (reference sequence). DNA of the CDR3: TGTGCCAGCAGTTTTTACAATGAGCAGTTCTTC. Amino acids: CASSFYNEQFF.

The J gene is TRBJ1-5, the V gene TRBV12-3 or TRBV12-4; a weak D match, TRBD1 (5 bases). This CDR3 comprises 17 residues. The ends were cut back, 2 bases at V and 2 bases at J, with 16 bases in the middle. CDR3 nucleotide sequence: TGTGCCAGCAGTTTATGGGGCTTAGTCGCGGGCAATCAGCCCCAGCATTTT. It yields the protein CASSLWGLVAGNQPQHF.

The chain is built from TRBV19 and TRBJ2-2, with a possible D match to TRBD1 (5 bases). Trimming cost V 5 bases and J 6 bases, with 13 bases left between them. The CDR3 sequence is 14 residues long. Germline V gene sequence: CDR1 LNHDA, CDR2 SQIVND (reference sequence). CDR3 nucleotides: TGTGCCAGTAGTGAAGGGGTTTATTCCGGGGAGCTGTTTTTT. It codes for CASSEGVYSGELFF.

The genes are TRBV18 and TRBJ2-1; no reliable D call. Germline assignment: CDR1 KGHSH and CDR2 LQKENI. The CDR3 is 14 amino acids. V was trimmed by 3 bases and J by 7 bases, leaving 13 bases between them. The CDR3 region has the DNA TGTGCCAGCTCACCTGAAAGGGCTGGGAATGAGCAGTTCTTC. Protein sequence: CASSPERAGNEQFF.

The rearrangement uses TRBV4-3 and TRBJ2-1, with 11 bases fitting TRBD2. Trimming removed 0 bases from V and 10 bases from J; junction bases left unmatched: 11. CDR1 is LGHNA and CDR2 is YSLEER in the germline V gene. The length of the CDR3 is 17 residues. The CDR3 loop reads CASSQDRVGLAGREQFF. The CDR3 DNA is TGCGCCAGCAGCCAAGATCGGGTCGGACTAGCGGGTCGAGAGCAGTTCTTC.

The chain carries TRBV9 and TRBJ2-2; 9 bases match TRBD1. The CDR3 consists of 14 residues. V trimming: 4 bases; J trimming: 6 bases; junction bases outside the gene matches: 4. CDR1 is SGDLS, CDR2 YYNGEE, per germline. CDR3 protein: CASSSQGAAGELFF. CDR3 coding DNA: TGTGCCAGCAGCTCACAGGGGGCTGCCGGGGAGCTGTTTTTT.

This sequence joins TRBV7-9 and TRBJ1-5; D not resolved. V was trimmed by 0 bases and J by 5 bases, leaving 5 bases between them. Looked up from germline, CDR1 is SEHNR and CDR2 is FQNEAQ (reference sequence). CDR3 length: 13 residues. Here the CDR3 reads CASSLAIDQPQHF. DNA of the CDR3: TGTGCCAGCAGCTTAGCCATCGATCAGCCCCAGCATTTT.

This clonotype appeared a few times. One end of the junction does not line up with germline, which may come from a read error. V is TRBV5-1 and J is TRBJ1-1; 9 bases are a match to TRBD1. The CDR3 contains 14 residues. Germline-derived CDR1 and CDR2 are SGHRS and YFSETQ. As DNA, the CDR3 is TGTGCCAGCAGTCTGGGACAGGGTCACACTGAAGCTTTCTTT. It encodes CASSLGQGHTEAFF. Using reference TRBV5-1 and TRBJ1-1 for the parts outside the CDR3, the full variable domain is KAGVTQTPRYLIKTRGQQVTLSCSPISGHRSVSWYQQTPGQGLQFLFEYFSETQRNKGNFPGRFSGRQFSNSRSEMNVSTLELGDSALYLCASSLGQGHTEAFFGQGTRLTVV.

This rearrangement joins TRBV6-5 to TRBJ2-7; TRBD2 aligns across 8 bases. CDR1 is MNHEY, CDR2 SVGAGI, per germline. The CDR3 totals 14 residues. The V and J ends lost 0 bases and 5 bases, in that order; junction bases with no gene match: 3. The CDR3 DNA follows: TGTGCCAGCAGTTACTCGGCGGGAGGCGACGAGCAGTACTTC. It is translated as CASSYSAGGDEQYF.

This chain uses TRBV9 with TRBJ1-1; D remains unclear. The CDR3 consists of 14 residues. V was cut by 0 bases and J by 2 bases, with 8 bases left in between. CDR1 is SGDLS, CDR2 YYNGEE, per germline. The CDR3 protein is CASSVAQTNTEAFF. The CDR3 bases are TGTGCCAGCAGCGTAGCACAGACAAACACTGAAGCTTTCTTT. Variable domain in full (rest from reference TRBV9 and TRBJ1-1): DSGVTQTPKHLITATGQRVTLRCSPRSGDLSVYWYQQSLDQGLQFLIQYYNGEERAKGNILERFSAQQFPDLHSELNLSSLELGDSALYFCASSVAQTNTEAFFGQGTRLTVV.

The sample holds one count of this clonotype. CDR3 in DNA: TGCAGTGCTCAGCCACGAGACAGCAACTCTGGAAACACCATATATTTT. Its protein product is CSAQPRDSNSGNTIYF. The chain uses TRBV20-1 and TRBJ1-3, with D perhaps matching TRBD1 (5 bases). This CDR3 has 16 amino acids. V lost 5 bases and J 0 bases, leaving 17 bases between the germline ends. In germline, CDR1 is DFQATT, CDR2 SNEGSKA (reference sequence).

In this sample, this clonotype turned up once. CDR3 nucleotides: TGTGCCTGGAGTGGGGACTTATATGGCTACACCTTC. Its translation is CAWSGDLYGYTF. The J gene is TRBJ1-2, the V gene TRBV30, with D maybe TRBD1 (5 bases). With 1 base removed from V and 5 bases from J, the gap between germline ends came to 8 bases. Germline V gene sequence: CDR1 GTSNPN, CDR2 SVGIG (reference sequence). The length of the CDR3 is 12 residues.

The CDR3 spells CASSLVRQGLGTEAFF. Written as DNA, the CDR3 is TGTGCCAGCAGCTTAGTCCGACAGGGGCTCGGCACTGAAGCTTTCTTT. The V call is TRBV7-2, the J call TRBJ1-1; 8 bases are a match to TRBD1. Germline loops: CDR1 SGHTA, CDR2 FQGNSA. V lost 1 base, J lost 4 bases, and 8 bases stayed unmatched. CDR3 length: 16 residues.

V is TRBV15 and J is TRBJ2-2; D ambiguous. The V end was cut by 0 bases, the J end by 7 bases, with 6 bases between. There are 13 residues in the CDR3. The germline gives CDR1 LNHNV, CDR2 YYDKDF (reference sequence). The CDR3 region is CATSRDYVGELFF. In DNA, the CDR3 is TGTGCCACCAGCAGAGATTACGTCGGGGAGCTGTTTTTT.

The chain carries TRBV29-1 and TRBJ1-2; TRBD1 matches 10 bases. CDR3 length equals 13 residues. Germline V gene lookup returns CDR1 SQVTM and CDR2 ANQGSEA. CDR3: CSVPGQGNYGYTF. The CDR3 DNA sequence: TGCTCAGTCCCGGGACAGGGGAACTATGGCTACACCTTC.

This rearrangement joins TRBV5-1 to TRBJ2-3, with 9 bases fitting TRBD2. From germline, CDR1 is SGHRS and CDR2 YFSETQ. The CDR3 consists of 14 residues. With 4 bases clipped from V and 2 bases from J, the junction kept 2 bases outside the gene matches. CDR3 region: CASSRLADTDTQYF. The DNA of the CDR3 is TGCGCCAGCAGCCGACTAGCGGACACAGATACGCAGTATTTT.

This clonotype has just a few counts. This sequence joins TRBV19 and TRBJ1-2; D not certain. Germline values: CDR1 LNHDA, CDR2 SQIVND (reference sequence). The CDR3 is 12 amino acids. V lost 5 bases to trimming and J lost 0 bases, with 4 bases between them. The CDR3 spells CASSGTNYGYTF. In DNA, the CDR3 is TGTGCCAGTAGTGGGACTAACTATGGCTACACCTTC.

The chain carries TRBV6-2 or TRBV6-3 and TRBJ2-5, with 10 bases fitting TRBD1. The length of the CDR3 is 16 residues. The ends lost 2 bases at V and 5 bases at J; junction bases unmatched: 8. Per germline, CDR1 MNHEY and CDR2 SVGEGT. This CDR3 reads CASSYAGQGLGETQYF. DNA of the CDR3: TGTGCCAGCAGTTACGCGGGACAGGGGCTAGGCGAGACCCAGTACTTC.

The rearrangement joins TRBV12-3 or TRBV12-4 to TRBJ1-5; D is undetermined. Trimming took 1 base from V and 0 from J, leaving 4 bases between them. CDR3 length: 14 amino acids. CDR3 DNA: TGTGCCAGCAGTTTAGACGTTAGCAATCAGCCCCAGCATTTT. Its translation: CASSLDVSNQPQHF.

This chain uses TRBV20-1 with TRBJ2-7; D is perhaps TRBD1 (6 bases). The CDR3 is 13 amino acids. Germline V lookup: CDR1 DFQATT, CDR2 SNEGSKA (reference sequence). V lost 5 bases, J lost 1 base, and 12 bases lay in between. The CDR3 nucleotides are TGCAGTGCTCCTAACAGGGATTCCTACGAGCAGTACTTC. Translation: CSAPNRDSYEQYF.

The genes are TRBV7-2 and TRBJ2-6, with 11 positions matching TRBD1. V gave up 4 bases and J gave up 4 bases; unmatched junction bases: 9. The CDR3 has 18 residues. Germline lookup yields CDR1 SGHTA and CDR2 FQGNSA. This CDR3 reads CASSSRDRGIRGANVLTF. The CDR3 DNA reads as TGTGCCAGCAGCTCCCGGGACAGGGGGATTAGAGGGGCCAACGTCCTGACTTTC. The full variable domain, its missing parts supplied by reference TRBV7-2 and TRBJ2-6, is GAGVSQSPSNKVTEKGKDVELRCDPISGHTALYWYRQSLGQGLEFLIYFQGNSAPDKSGLPSDRFSAERTGGSVSTLTIQRTQQEDSAVYLCASSSRDRGIRGANVLTFGAGSRLTVL.

The CDR3 bases are TGCGCCAGCAGCCCGGGACAGGCCCGGACCCCTGAAGCTTTCTTT. Amino acid sequence: CASSPGQARTPEAFF. The genes are TRBV5-1 and TRBJ1-1, with 8 bases aligning to TRBD1. Trimming removed 4 bases from V and 6 bases from J; junction bases left unmatched: 11. The CDR3 sequence is 15 residues long. CDR1 SGHRS and CDR2 YFSETQ come from the germline V gene.

The chain joins TRBV7-2 to TRBJ2-1, with 10 bases aligning to TRBD2. Losses at the gene ends were 4 bases for V and 8 bases for J; bases not matched to a gene: 11. CDR1 and CDR2 from the germline V gene are SGHTA and FQGNSA. The CDR3 covers 16 residues. CDR3 nucleotide sequence: TGTGCCAGCAGCTACCCTCTAGCGGGAGTCCCCGATGAGCAGTTCTTC. It yields the protein CASSYPLAGVPDEQFF. The full variable domain, completed using reference TRBV7-2 and TRBJ2-1, is GAGVSQSPSNKVTEKGKDVELRCDPISGHTALYWYRQSLGQGLEFLIYFQGNSAPDKSGLPSDRFSAERTGGSVSTLTIQRTQQEDSAVYLCASSYPLAGVPDEQFFGPGTRLTVL.

This sequence joins TRBV4-1 and TRBJ2-7, with D tentatively TRBD2 (6 bases). CDR1 and CDR2 from the germline V gene are MGHRA and YSYEKL. The CDR3 is made up of 16 amino acids. V gave up 3 bases and J gave up 6 bases, with 21 bases separating them. CDR3 nucleotide sequence: TGCGCCAGCAGCCACCCCCCAGACTACGGGGGACCCGAGCAGTACTTC. Translated: CASSHPPDYGGPEQYF.

The chain links TRBV2 to TRBJ2-2, with TRBD2 matching 8 bases. The CDR3 is 15 residues long. The germline V gene encodes CDR1 SNHLY and CDR2 FYNNEI. The V gene end was trimmed by 9 bases and the J gene end by 1 base; junction bases not matched to a gene: 7. CDR3 in DNA: TGTGCCAGTACTGGTCGGGAGGGGAACACCGGGGAGCTGTTTTTT. Its protein product is CASTGREGNTGELFF.

This chain joins TRBV7-2 and TRBJ2-1; 7 positions agree with TRBD2. The CDR3 length is 19 residues. Germline-derived CDR1 and CDR2 are SGHTA and FQGNSA. The V and J ends lost 5 bases and 0 bases, in that order; junction bases with no gene match: 16. The CDR3 DNA sequence: TGTGCCAGCAGCAGCGTAGGGCTAGCGGCTAGGAGCTCCTACAATGAGCAGTTCTTC. This codes for CASSSVGLAARSSYNEQFF.